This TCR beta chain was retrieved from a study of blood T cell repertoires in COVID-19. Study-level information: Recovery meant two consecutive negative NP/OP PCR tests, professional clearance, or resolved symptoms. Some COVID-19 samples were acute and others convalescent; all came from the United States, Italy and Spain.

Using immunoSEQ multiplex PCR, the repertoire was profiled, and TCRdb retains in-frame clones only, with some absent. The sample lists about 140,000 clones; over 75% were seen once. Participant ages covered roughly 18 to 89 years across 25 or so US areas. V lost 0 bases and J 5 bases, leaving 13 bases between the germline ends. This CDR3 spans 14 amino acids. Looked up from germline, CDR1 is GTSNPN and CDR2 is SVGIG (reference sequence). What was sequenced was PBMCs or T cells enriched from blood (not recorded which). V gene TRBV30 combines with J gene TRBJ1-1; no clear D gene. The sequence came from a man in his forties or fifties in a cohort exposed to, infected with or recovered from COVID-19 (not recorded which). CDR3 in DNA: TGTGCCTGGAGTGTACACCAGGTCGCAACTGAAGCTTTCTTT. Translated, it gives CAWSVHQVATEAFF.